This is a list of T cell receptor beta chains from one sample in a study of control samples from healthy donors and cancer patients. Produced via immunoSEQ multiplex PCR; TCRdb's table is partial and in-frame only. In the table there are about 270,000 clones, over 75% of which are singletons. Material: PBMCs. Receptors originate from a woman aged 55-75 years with lung cancer. The CDR3 runs from the conserved cysteine through the conserved F or W. A D gene is named only where the DNA matches it firmly. Rows give clone size only sometimes, using once, few, many, or a class for an expanded clone.

cdr3_aa: CASSQDNGLNTEAFF; cdr3_nt: TGTGCCAGCAGCCAAGACAACGGATTGAACACTGAAGCTTTCTTT; d_call: NA; j_call: TRBJ1-1; v_call: TRBV3-1/TRBV3-2; clone_size: NA
cdr3_aa: CASSKTGVNQPQHF; cdr3_nt: TGTGCCAGCAGTAAGACGGGGGTCAATCAGCCCCAGCATTTT; d_call: NA; j_call: TRBJ1-5; v_call: TRBV28; clone_size: NA
cdr3_aa: CAISERQTHEQYF; cdr3_nt: TGTGCCATCAGTGAGCGCCAAACTCACGAGCAGTACTTC; d_call: NA; j_call: TRBJ2-7; v_call: TRBV10-3; clone_size: once
cdr3_aa: CASSSERHEQYF; cdr3_nt: TGTGCCAGCAGTTCAGAACGACACGAGCAGTACTTC; d_call: NA; j_call: TRBJ2-7; v_call: TRBV12-3/TRBV12-4; clone_size: few
cdr3_aa: CASSPWDRGGYTF; cdr3_nt: TGTGCCAGCAGCCCCTGGGACAGGGGAGGCTACACCTTC; d_call: TRBD1; j_call: TRBJ1-2; v_call: TRBV27; clone_size: NA
cdr3_aa: CASSGHPGPQNSPLHF; cdr3_nt: TGTGCCAGCAGTGGCCACCCCGGGCCCCAGAATTCACCCCTCCACTTT; d_call: NA; j_call: TRBJ1-6; v_call: TRBV6-1; clone_size: NA
cdr3_aa: CASSDNWGGDQPQHF; cdr3_nt: TGTGCCAGCAGTGACAACTGGGGGGGGGATCAGCCCCAGCATTTT; d_call: NA; j_call: TRBJ1-5; v_call: TRBV6-1; clone_size: few
cdr3_aa: CASSALAGGYNEQFF; cdr3_nt: TGTGCCAGCAGCGCACTAGCGGGGGGGTACAATGAGCAGTTCTTC; d_call: TRBD2; j_call: TRBJ2-1; v_call: TRBV9; clone_size: NA
cdr3_aa: CASSPPGARYNEQFF; cdr3_nt: TGTGCCAGTAGCCCGCCCGGGGCCCGATACAATGAGCAGTTCTTC; d_call: NA; j_call: TRBJ2-1; v_call: TRBV19; clone_size: NA
cdr3_aa: CASSTGLQVVGELFF; cdr3_nt: TGTGCCAGTAGTACGGGACTCCAAGTCGTCGGGGAGCTGTTTTTT; d_call: NA; j_call: TRBJ2-2; v_call: TRBV19; clone_size: few
cdr3_aa: CAWSRGHTYEQYF; cdr3_nt: TGTGCCTGGAGTAGAGGACACACCTACGAGCAGTACTTC; d_call: NA; j_call: TRBJ2-7; v_call: TRBV30; clone_size: NA
cdr3_aa: CASTPWEGGDQPQHF; cdr3_nt: TGTGCCAGTACCCCCTGGGAGGGCGGGGATCAGCCCCAGCATTTT; d_call: NA; j_call: TRBJ1-5; v_call: TRBV19; clone_size: once
cdr3_aa: CASSYSPGQTPYGYTF; cdr3_nt: TGTGCCAGCAGTTACTCCCCGGGACAGACTCCCTATGGCTACACCTTC; d_call: TRBD1; j_call: TRBJ1-2; v_call: TRBV6-5; clone_size: once
cdr3_aa: CASSSRQGSNEKLFF; cdr3_nt: TGTGCCAGCAGCTCGAGACAGGGATCTAATGAAAAACTGTTTTTT; d_call: TRBD1; j_call: TRBJ1-4; v_call: TRBV5-4; clone_size: NA
cdr3_aa: CAWSLARSSYEQYF; cdr3_nt: TGTGCCTGGAGCTTAGCTCGGAGCTCCTACGAGCAGTACTTC; d_call: NA; j_call: TRBJ2-7; v_call: TRBV30; clone_size: NA
cdr3_aa: CASSTGLSRPDTQYF; cdr3_nt: TGTGCCAGCTCAACGGGACTTAGCAGGCCAGATACGCAGTATTTT; d_call: NA; j_call: TRBJ2-3; v_call: TRBV18; clone_size: NA
cdr3_aa: CASSPTGGSNQPQHF; cdr3_nt: TGTGCCAGCTCACCGACAGGGGGTAGCAATCAGCCCCAGCATTTT; d_call: TRBD1; j_call: TRBJ1-5; v_call: TRBV18; clone_size: NA
cdr3_aa: CASSVGPAGETQYF; cdr3_nt: TGTGCCAGCAGCGTAGGGCCAGCGGGAGAGACCCAGTACTTC; d_call: NA; j_call: TRBJ2-5; v_call: TRBV9; clone_size: NA
cdr3_aa: CASSPDPGPPPDEQYF; cdr3_nt: TGTGCCAGCAGCCCAGACCCGGGACCCCCACCAGACGAGCAGTACTTC; d_call: NA; j_call: TRBJ2-7; v_call: TRBV7-2; clone_size: NA
cdr3_aa: CASSLGVAGITGYTIYF; cdr3_nt: TGTGCCAGCAGCTTAGGGGTGGCAGGAATTACCGGGTACACCATATATTTT; d_call: NA; j_call: TRBJ1-3; v_call: TRBV7-8; clone_size: NA
cdr3_aa: CASIVGLGNEQFF; cdr3_nt: TGTGCCAGCATCGTGGGGCTGGGGAATGAGCAGTTCTTC; d_call: NA; j_call: TRBJ2-1; v_call: TRBV2; clone_size: NA
cdr3_aa: CASSLGDRNSPLHF; cdr3_nt: TGTGCCAGCAGCTTAGGGGACAGAAATTCACCCCTCCACTTT; d_call: TRBD1; j_call: TRBJ1-6; v_call: TRBV11-2; clone_size: NA
cdr3_aa: CASSLGSNEKLFF; cdr3_nt: TGTGCCAGCAGTTTGGGCTCTAATGAAAAACTGTTTTTT; d_call: NA; j_call: TRBJ1-4; v_call: TRBV28; clone_size: few
cdr3_aa: CASSPGLAGPYEQYF; cdr3_nt: TGCGCCAGCAGCCCGGGACTAGCGGGGCCCTACGAGCAGTACTTC; d_call: TRBD2; j_call: TRBJ2-7; v_call: TRBV5-1; clone_size: NA
cdr3_aa: CASSQKGFGGEQYF; cdr3_nt: TGTGCCAGCAGCCAAAAGGGCTTCGGTGGCGAGCAGTACTTC; d_call: NA; j_call: TRBJ2-7; v_call: TRBV3-1/TRBV3-2; clone_size: NA
cdr3_aa: CASSVAGADSGNTIYF; cdr3_nt: TGTGCCAGCAGCGTAGCCGGGGCAGACTCTGGAAACACCATATATTTT; d_call: NA; j_call: TRBJ1-3; v_call: TRBV9; clone_size: NA
cdr3_aa: CASSLDRSSYEQYF; cdr3_nt: TGTGCCAGCAGCTTAGATCGGAGCTCCTACGAGCAGTACTTC; d_call: NA; j_call: TRBJ2-7; v_call: TRBV11-2; clone_size: NA
cdr3_aa: CASSPFNEQFF; cdr3_nt: TGTGCCAGCAGTCCTTTCAATGAGCAGTTCTTC; d_call: NA; j_call: TRBJ2-1; v_call: TRBV28; clone_size: NA
cdr3_aa: CASSSSGYEQYF; cdr3_nt: TGTGCCAGCAGCTCCAGCGGCTACGAGCAGTACTTC; d_call: NA; j_call: TRBJ2-7; v_call: TRBV9; clone_size: few
cdr3_aa: CSVEGRVMNGYTF; cdr3_nt: TGCAGCGTCGAAGGGAGGGTAATGAATGGCTACACCTTC; d_call: NA; j_call: TRBJ1-2; v_call: TRBV29-1; clone_size: few
cdr3_aa: CASSEPSLTRAYEQYF; cdr3_nt: TGTGCCAGCAGTGAACCTTCCCTGACGAGGGCTTACGAGCAGTACTTC; d_call: NA; j_call: TRBJ2-7; v_call: TRBV6-1; clone_size: NA
cdr3_aa: CATSRGLTSGETQYF; cdr3_nt: TGTGCCACCAGCAGAGGGTTGACTAGCGGAGAGACCCAGTACTTC; d_call: TRBD2; j_call: TRBJ2-5; v_call: TRBV15; clone_size: NA
cdr3_aa: CASSHPSPWGETQYF; cdr3_nt: TGTGCCAGCAGCCATCCTAGCCCCTGGGGGGAGACCCAGTACTTC; d_call: NA; j_call: TRBJ2-5; v_call: TRBV7-9; clone_size: once
cdr3_aa: CASNLRQSPRPGGGELFF; cdr3_nt: TGCGCCAGCAACTTACGACAGTCGCCCCGACCAGGGGGCGGGGAGCTGTTTTTT; d_call: TRBD1; j_call: TRBJ2-2; v_call: TRBV5-1; clone_size: NA
cdr3_aa: CATKDAGQGISSEQYF; cdr3_nt: TGTGCCACGAAGGACGCGGGACAGGGGATTTCCAGCGAGCAGTACTTC; d_call: TRBD1; j_call: TRBJ2-7; v_call: TRBV10-3; clone_size: NA
cdr3_aa: CASSLGFSRGQETQYF; cdr3_nt: TGCGCCAGCAGCTTGGGATTTAGCAGAGGACAAGAGACCCAGTACTTC; d_call: NA; j_call: TRBJ2-5; v_call: TRBV5-1; clone_size: NA
cdr3_aa: CASSENPVDTEAFF; cdr3_nt: TGTGCCAGCAGTGAAAACCCGGTGGACACTGAAGCTTTCTTT; d_call: NA; j_call: TRBJ1-1; v_call: TRBV6-1; clone_size: NA
cdr3_aa: CASSLGPRGATDTQYF; cdr3_nt: TGCGCCAGCAGCCTCGGCCCGAGGGGGGCAACAGATACGCAGTATTTT; d_call: NA; j_call: TRBJ2-3; v_call: TRBV5-1; clone_size: NA
cdr3_aa: CASSDVGQGYTEAFF; cdr3_nt: TGTGCCAGCAGTGACGTGGGACAGGGCTACACTGAAGCTTTCTTT; d_call: TRBD1; j_call: TRBJ1-1; v_call: TRBV2; clone_size: NA
cdr3_aa: CASSSDRSNTEAFF; cdr3_nt: TGTGCCAGCAGCTCGGACAGGTCCAACACTGAAGCTTTCTTT; d_call: TRBD1; j_call: TRBJ1-1; v_call: TRBV5-6; clone_size: NA
cdr3_aa: CASSTLGGGEKLFF; cdr3_nt: TGTGCCAGCAGCACCCTGGGGGGTGGCGAAAAACTGTTTTTT; d_call: NA; j_call: TRBJ1-4; v_call: TRBV9; clone_size: NA
cdr3_aa: CASSYTGQRTSYEQYF; cdr3_nt: TGCGCCAGCAGCTACACGGGACAGCGCACTTCCTACGAGCAGTACTTC; d_call: TRBD1; j_call: TRBJ2-7; v_call: TRBV5-1; clone_size: NA
cdr3_aa: CASSAPGQVMAEAFF; cdr3_nt: TGTGCCAGTAGTGCCCCGGGACAGGTAATGGCTGAAGCTTTCTTT; d_call: TRBD1; j_call: TRBJ1-1; v_call: TRBV19; clone_size: few
cdr3_aa: CASSLRGSGGYTF; cdr3_nt: TGTGCCAGCAGTTTACGGGGGAGCGGTGGCTACACCTTC; d_call: NA; j_call: TRBJ1-2; v_call: TRBV12-3/TRBV12-4; clone_size: few
cdr3_aa: CAIKPSGPQETQYF; cdr3_nt: TGTGCCATCAAGCCTAGCGGTCCCCAAGAGACCCAGTACTTC; d_call: TRBD2; j_call: TRBJ2-5; v_call: TRBV10-3; clone_size: NA
cdr3_aa: CASSLEVGNTEAFF; cdr3_nt: TGTGCCAGCAGCTTGGAGGTCGGTAACACTGAAGCTTTCTTT; d_call: NA; j_call: TRBJ1-1; v_call: TRBV5-4; clone_size: NA
cdr3_aa: CASSSKDRGNYEQYF; cdr3_nt: TGTGCCAGTAGTTCCAAGGACAGGGGGAACTACGAGCAGTACTTC; d_call: TRBD1; j_call: TRBJ2-7; v_call: TRBV19; clone_size: NA
cdr3_aa: CASSPGQKAFF; cdr3_nt: TGTGCCAGCAGTCCGGGACAGAAAGCTTTCTTT; d_call: TRBD1; j_call: TRBJ1-1; v_call: TRBV12-3/TRBV12-4; clone_size: NA
cdr3_aa: CASSSRQGAYSGNTIYF; cdr3_nt: TGTGCCAGCAGCTCCAGACAGGGGGCCTACTCTGGAAACACCATATATTTT; d_call: TRBD1; j_call: TRBJ1-3; v_call: TRBV9; clone_size: NA
cdr3_aa: CASSLEGVTTPRFF; cdr3_nt: TGTGCCAGCAGCTTAGAGGGGGTTACCACCCCGCGCTTCTTC; d_call: NA; j_call: TRBJ2-1; v_call: TRBV7-8; clone_size: NA
cdr3_aa: CASSESLASGKEFF; cdr3_nt: TGCGCCAGCAGTGAGTCGCTGGCTAGCGGTAAGGAGTTCTTC; d_call: TRBD2; j_call: TRBJ2-1; v_call: TRBV10-1; clone_size: NA
cdr3_aa: CASSSGGDLLETQYF; cdr3_nt: TGTGCCAGCTCCTCGGGGGGCGATCTTTTAGAGACCCAGTACTTC; d_call: NA; j_call: TRBJ2-5; v_call: TRBV18; clone_size: NA
cdr3_aa: CASSWQSVNTEAFF; cdr3_nt: TGTGCCAGCAGCTGGCAATCAGTGAACACTGAAGCTTTCTTT; d_call: NA; j_call: TRBJ1-1; v_call: TRBV5-6; clone_size: NA
cdr3_aa: CASKGQALSTDTQYF; cdr3_nt: TGCGCCAGCAAGGGACAGGCGTTAAGCACAGATACGCAGTATTTT; d_call: TRBD1; j_call: TRBJ2-3; v_call: TRBV5-1; clone_size: NA
cdr3_aa: CASSLTGGNTGELFF; cdr3_nt: TGCGCCAGCAGCTTAACCGGGGGCAACACCGGGGAGCTGTTTTTT; d_call: NA; j_call: TRBJ2-2; v_call: TRBV5-1; clone_size: once
cdr3_aa: CASSKTGMRNTEAFF; cdr3_nt: TGTGCCAGTAGTAAGACAGGGATGAGGAACACTGAAGCTTTCTTT; d_call: TRBD1; j_call: TRBJ1-1; v_call: TRBV19; clone_size: NA
cdr3_aa: CAISEGWGVSGNTIYF; cdr3_nt: TGTGCCATCAGTGAGGGCTGGGGGGTCTCTGGAAACACCATATATTTT; d_call: NA; j_call: TRBJ1-3; v_call: TRBV10-3; clone_size: NA
cdr3_aa: CAWMEGGLSTEAFF; cdr3_nt: TGTGCCTGGATGGAAGGAGGGTTGAGCACTGAAGCTTTCTTT; d_call: NA; j_call: TRBJ1-1; v_call: TRBV30; clone_size: NA
cdr3_aa: CASSFGGGDQPQHF; cdr3_nt: TGCGCCAGCAGCTTTGGGGGAGGCGATCAGCCCCAGCATTTT; d_call: NA; j_call: TRBJ1-5; v_call: TRBV5-1; clone_size: NA